The 19 T cell receptor beta chains presented below share a single source sample, sequenced in a study of graft-versus-host responses after intestinal transplantation (dated by TCRdb to the early 2020s). For these receptors, no antigen is known. What this sample's time point label stands for: cells obtained before transplantation from donor or recipient. Receptors were amplified or captured by the immunoSEQ multiplex PCR assay. The table comes from immuneACCESS by way of TCRdb, which keeps in-frame sequences with V and J called. Part of the clones is missing from these tables; in studies checked, under half for an unresolved V gene and the rest for unknown reasons. Within this sample are fewer than 95,000 clones, with around 93% of them counted one time only. Over 0.15% of the sample is taken by the ten largest. Source: unstimulated CD4+ T cells sorted from spleen or lymph node cells, taken before transplant. All receptors come from a human donor who was the organ donor for an intestinal transplant.

The CDR3 spells CASSVQPGPSTDTQYF. The DNA of the CDR3 is TGTGCCAGCAGCGTACAGCCAGGGCCTAGCACAGATACGCAGTATTTT. The chain has TRBV9 and TRBJ2-3; tentatively, D is TRBD1 (5 bases). This CDR3 spans 16 amino acids. The ends were cut back, 1 base at V and 0 bases at J, with 12 bases in the middle. The germline V gene has CDR1 SGDLS and CDR2 YYNGEE.

The chain recombines TRBV11-2 with TRBJ1-6, with no clear D. The CDR3 spans 15 residues. Germline V lookup: CDR1 SGHAT, CDR2 FQNNGV. Trimming took 1 base from V and 7 from J, leaving 11 bases between them. DNA for the CDR3: TGTGCCAGCAGCTTAGGTGAGGGTGGGAATTCACCCCTCCACTTT. This encodes CASSLGEGGNSPLHF.

The V and J genes are TRBV5-1 and TRBJ2-5, with a tentative D call TRBD2 (6 bases). The germline gives CDR1 SGHRS, CDR2 YFSETQ. The CDR3 contains 15 residues. V lost 4 bases to trimming and J lost 0 bases, with 13 bases between them. The CDR3 here is CASSPRGGYQETQYF. The CDR3 DNA follows: TGCGCCAGCAGCCCCCGGGGAGGATACCAAGAGACCCAGTACTTC.

Turning to this clone: The junction differs from germline at one of its ends, possibly a read error. The chain couples TRBV7-7 to TRBJ2-7; TRBD1 matches at 7 bases. This CDR3 region has 13 residues. The germline gives CDR1 SSHAT, CDR2 FNYEAQ (reference sequence). The CDR3 nucleotides read TGTGCTAGCAGCGCTGACAGGGTACAAGAGCAGTACTTC. Translating gives CASSADRVQEQYF.

The chain combines TRBV18 with TRBJ2-7; the D is unclear. The CDR3 covers 13 residues. Germline assignment: CDR1 KGHSH and CDR2 LQKENI. V gave up 2 bases and J gave up 2 bases, with 7 bases separating them. The CDR3, as DNA: TGTGCCAGCTCACCAAGCTATACCTACGAGCAGTACTTC. Its translation is CASSPSYTYEQYF.

The chain's CDR3 is CASSWEGLDTGELFF. The CDR3 DNA reads as TGTGCCAGCAGTTGGGAGGGCTTAGACACCGGGGAGCTGTTTTTT. The chain employs TRBV6-5 and TRBJ2-2, with TRBD2 matching 7 bases. Germline V lookup: CDR1 MNHEY, CDR2 SVGAGI. The V and J ends lost 4 bases and 3 bases, in that order; junction bases with no gene match: 5. This CDR3 comprises 15 residues.

This clone has just one count. DNA for the CDR3: TGTGCCAGCAGACCCGCCGGGACCCTAAATGAAAAACTGTTTTTT. Its translation: CASRPAGTLNEKLFF. The chain is built from TRBV6-5 and TRBJ1-4; D is perhaps TRBD1 (5 bases). This CDR3 contains 15 residues. The germline V and J ends were trimmed by 6 bases and 5 bases, with 16 bases remaining between them. Germline V gene data show CDR1 as MNHEY and CDR2 as SVGAGI.

The CDR3, as DNA: TGTGCCAGCAGTTTACCCCCTGGAAACACCATATATTTT. It specifies CASSLPPGNTIYF. V is TRBV28 and J is TRBJ1-3; the D is unclear. Between the trimmed V and J ends, which lost 2 bases and 2 bases, there was a span of 4 bases. The CDR3 runs to 13 residues. Germline CDR1 and CDR2: MDHEN and SYDVKM. The full variable domain, with the rest looked up from reference TRBV28 and TRBJ1-3, is DVKVTQSSRYLVKRTGEKVFLECVQDMDHENMFWYRQDPGLGLRLIYFSYDVKMKEKGDIPEGYSVSREKKERFSLILESASTNQTSMYLCASSLPPGNTIYFGEGSWLTVV.

V usage is TRBV7-2 and J usage is TRBJ2-1; maybe TRBD1 (6 bases). The V end was cut by 1 base, the J end by 7 bases, with 8 bases between. Per germline, CDR1 SGHTA and CDR2 FQGNSA. The CDR3 length is 13 residues. The CDR3 DNA is TGTGCCAGCAGCTTAGATAGGGGGAATGAGCAGTTCTTC. Translated: CASSLDRGNEQFF.

The J gene is TRBJ1-4, the V gene TRBV14; D call uncertain. Looked up from germline, CDR1 is SGHDN and CDR2 is FVKESK. The CDR3 is 14 residues long. Trimming shortened V by 4 bases and J by 4 bases, and 10 bases separated the two germline ends. The CDR3 DNA reads TGTGCCAGCAGCCGATCGGGGAATAATGAAAAACTGTTTTTT. Encoded protein: CASSRSGNNEKLFF.

CDR3 in DNA: TGTGCCAGCAGCGCAACACCGGGACCGGGGGCTGGCTACACCTTC. It specifies CASSATPGPGAGYTF. This chain uses TRBV7-3 with TRBJ1-2, with D possibly being TRBD1 (6 bases). CDR1 and CDR2 (germline): SGHTA, FQGTGA. CDR3 length: 15 residues. Trimming took off 5 bases at V and 7 bases at J, with 20 bases between the two ends.

The chain carries TRBV28 and TRBJ1-1; no clear D. This CDR3 is 12 amino acids long. V was cut by 6 bases and J by 7 bases, with 12 bases left in between. Germline-derived CDR1 and CDR2 are MDHEN and SYDVKM. CDR3 in DNA: TGTGCCAGCAGGTCCACGACGTTTGAAGCTTTCTTT. Its protein product is CASRSTTFEAFF.

The gene calls are TRBV2 and TRBJ2-1, with 9 positions matching TRBD1. The CDR3 covers 15 residues. Germline CDR1 SNHLY, CDR2 FYNNEI. V shed 7 bases and J 1 base; nucleotides not matched to a gene: 5. CDR3: CASIIDRGSYNEQFF. DNA of the CDR3: TGTGCCAGCATAATTGACAGGGGGTCCTACAATGAGCAGTTCTTC.

The chain uses TRBV11-3 and TRBJ2-5, with 9 nucleotides matching TRBD2. The CDR3 length is 17 residues. Trimming took 4 bases from V and 0 from J; bases not matched to a gene: 9. Looked up from germline, CDR1 is SGHNT and CDR2 is YENEEA. In nucleotides, the CDR3 is TGTGCCAGCAGCTGGAACCGAGCGGGGGGATACCAAGAGACCCAGTACTTC. This gives the protein CASSWNRAGGYQETQYF.

In its sample, this clone was seen once. J is TRBJ2-1 and V is TRBV18; TRBD2 matches 7 bases. V dropped 2 bases and J dropped 1; count of bases not matched to a gene: 2. Germline CDR1 reads KGHSH; CDR2 reads LQKENI. The CDR3 spans 15 residues. The CDR3 protein is CASSPRGGSYNEQFF. The CDR3, as DNA: TGTGCCAGCTCACCAAGGGGAGGGTCCTACAATGAGCAGTTCTTC.

This clone has just a few counts. J is TRBJ2-7 and V is TRBV10-3; D could derive from TRBD1 or TRBD2 (6 bases each). Per germline, CDR1 ENHRY and CDR2 SYGVKD. This CDR3 comprises 15 residues. The germline V and J ends were trimmed by 7 bases and 2 bases, with 18 bases remaining between them. The DNA for the CDR3 is TGTGCCATCACCGACCCACAGGGAGGTACCTACGAGCAGTACTTC. This sequence encodes CAITDPQGGTYEQYF.

A single count supports this clone. The rearrangement links TRBV30 to TRBJ2-7; D gene unclear. CDR3 length equals 13 residues. Germline V lookup: CDR1 GTSNPN, CDR2 SVGIG (reference sequence). V lost 1 base to trimming and J lost 3 bases, with 10 bases between them. CDR3 protein: CAWSASRYYEQYF. CDR3 nucleotides: TGTGCCTGGAGTGCGAGCAGGTACTACGAGCAGTACTTC.

The V and J genes are TRBV7-9 and TRBJ2-1; 8 bases match TRBD2. With V trimmed by 3 bases and J by 4 bases, 11 bases remained unmatched. Germline loops: CDR1 SEHNR, CDR2 FQNEAQ (reference sequence). CDR3 size: 17 residues. The CDR3 is CASSFPPRGGMYNEQFF. In DNA, the CDR3 is TGTGCCAGCAGCTTCCCTCCCCGGGGGGGCATGTACAATGAGCAGTTCTTC.

The chain employs TRBV20-1 and TRBJ2-7; weak D call: TRBD2 (6 bases). Per the germline V gene, CDR1 is DFQATT and CDR2 is SNEGSKA (reference sequence). V shed 5 bases and J shed 3 bases, with 8 bases lying between them. This CDR3 has 11 amino acids. Written as DNA, the CDR3 is TGCAGTGCTCGGAGGGGCTACGAGCAGTACTTC. It specifies CSARRGYEQYF.